This TCR beta chain stems from a study of T cell responses to AZD1222 COVID-19 vaccine. As for this clone: Its antigen is not identified.

The CDR3 spans 15 residues. V lost 6 bases, J lost 0 bases, and 9 bases lay in between. Germline loops: CDR1 SGHDN, CDR2 FVKESK. Assay: immunoSEQ multiplex PCR; the TCRdb copy retains only in-frame clones and omits some. The repertoire holds 130,000 to 150,000 clones, with around 89% as singletons. Study observations and caveats: Baseline antibody screening turned up just six seropositive AZD1222 recipients. Increased Spike-specific TCR breadth and depth were observed after two AZD1222 doses.

The rearrangement uses TRBV14 and TRBJ2-6; D is perhaps TRBD1 (5 bases). Source: peripheral blood, taken on day 0 of AZD1222 vaccination. The clonotype was recovered from an adult in good health. This chain's CDR3 is CASSPTVSGANVLTF. DNA for the CDR3: TGTGCCAGCAGTCCGACAGTCTCTGGGGCCAACGTCCTGACTTTC.